Listed below are T cell receptor beta chains from one sample, sequenced in a study of identical twins. Via MiXCR, TCRdb re-called the 5' RACE reads, giving one row per CDR3 protein. Of about 530,000 distinct CDR3 sequences listed, around 24% are singletons. In addition, the sample was reused for a study of yellow fever vaccine responses in identical twins.

The specimen sequenced was CD4+ T cells sorted from blood. The receptors come from a woman younger than 30 in good health. Each CDR3 is given with its conserved first and last residue. Expanded clones get a size class; other rows say once, few or many, or leave the size out.

cdr3_length	clone_size	v_call	cdr3_aa
18	few	TRBV27	CASSLSARVFANTGELFF
12	NA	TRBV6-6	CASKQEIYGYTF
14	few	TRBV12-3/TRBV12-4	CASSLRQGDYEQYF
16	NA	TRBV13	CASRSGRKYSNQPQHF
16	few	TRBV5-1	CASSGLYTGGISEAFF
13	NA	TRBV29-1	CSVDRVDGSEAFF
15	few	TRBV29-1	CSAVGVREPQETQYF
14	NA	TRBV11-2	CASTWGWRRTEAFF
16	NA	TRBV11-2	CASSPVRSSYNSPLHF
13	few	TRBV12-5	CASGRDNPNEQFF
18	NA	TRBV6-1	CASSELYGFLASTGELFF
14	few	TRBV18	CASSQKTGQETQYF